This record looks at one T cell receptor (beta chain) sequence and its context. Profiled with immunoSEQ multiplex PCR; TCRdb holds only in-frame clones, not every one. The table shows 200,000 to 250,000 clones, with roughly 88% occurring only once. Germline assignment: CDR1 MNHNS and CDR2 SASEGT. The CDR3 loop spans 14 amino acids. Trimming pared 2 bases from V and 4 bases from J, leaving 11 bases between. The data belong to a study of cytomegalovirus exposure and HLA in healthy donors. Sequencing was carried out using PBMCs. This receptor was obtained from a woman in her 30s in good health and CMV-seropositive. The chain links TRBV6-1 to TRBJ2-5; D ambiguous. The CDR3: CASSELGPRETQYF. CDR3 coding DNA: TGTGCCAGCAGTGAACTCGGGCCTCGAGAGACCCAGTACTTC.